The sample holds many counts of the clone carrying this T cell receptor beta chain. Trimming cost V 0 bases and J 0 bases, with 9 bases left between them. The CDR3 is 16 amino acids. Germline V gene sequence: CDR1 LNHDA, CDR2 SQIVND (reference sequence). In the library, individual cDNA molecules carried attached unique molecular identifiers. Using its own MiXCR run on the 5' RACE reads, TCRdb lists one record per CDR3 protein. Of approximately 56,000 distinct CDR3 sequences in the sample, under 12% were seen once. The data belong to a study of early T cells in non-severe SARS-CoV-2 infection. For the study at large: RNA in bulk from unsorted whole blood was sequenced, and chains were unpaired.

The source material was whole blood. The chain combines TRBV19 with TRBJ1-5, with D uncertain. The receptor comes from an adult who was a healthcare worker with PCR-confirmed SARS-CoV-2 infection or an uninfected control (not recorded which). The CDR3 nucleotides are TGTGCCAGTAGTATAGATCCAGGAGGTAGCAATCAGCCCCAGCATTTT. It codes for CASSIDPGGSNQPQHF.